These T cell receptor beta chains were read from a single sample in a study of T cells after yellow fever vaccination. One entry per CDR3 protein results from TCRdb running MiXCR on the 5' RACE reads. This repertoire shows some 160,000 distinct CDR3 sequences, 7% to 10% found once; its top ten account for approximately 39%. The sequencing here drew on CD8+ T cells sorted from PBMCs, taken 45 days after the yellow fever booster vaccination. Source of these receptors: a man aged 18 to 30 who received the YFV17D yellow fever vaccine. Both conserved end residues are part of each CDR3. The D gene is left open where the match is weak. Only some rows state a clone size, as once, few, many or a class for expanded clones.

abundance	v_gene	j_gene	d_gene	CDR3nt	CDR3aa
few	TRBV6-6	TRBJ2-7	-	TGTGCCAGCAGTTACAAAGGGCTGGGAACCTACGAGCAGTACTTC	CASSYKGLGTYEQYF
few	TRBV7-3	TRBJ2-2	-	TGTGCCAGCAGCTTAGTATCATGGCAATTGGGCGGGGAGCTGTTTTTT	CASSLVSWQLGGELFF
-	TRBV12-3/TRBV12-4	TRBJ1-2	-	TGTGCCAGCAGTCCCATGGGTGGTGGGTATGGCTACACCTTC	CASSPMGGGYGYTF
few	TRBV5-1	TRBJ2-7	TRBD2	TGCGCCAGCAGCCCGGGAGGAGTCGGTGGGGCCTACGAGCAGTACTTC	CASSPGGVGGAYEQYF
-	TRBV20-1	TRBJ2-5	TRBD1	TGCAGTGCTACGGACCAGAGGACAGGGCTCCAAGAGACCCAGTACTTC	CSATDQRTGLQETQYF
-	TRBV20-1	TRBJ2-7	TRBD2	TGCAGTGCTAGAGATCCTAAGCGGGGGGGATCCTACGAGCAGTACTTC	CSARDPKRGGSYEQYF
few	TRBV18	TRBJ2-1	TRBD1	TGTGCCAGCTCACTACGGGGGACAGGGGGATTCGAGCAGTTCTTC	CASSLRGTGGFEQFF
-	TRBV7-2	TRBJ1-3	TRBD1	TGTGCCAGCAGCTCAAGGACAGGGCTGGGAAACACCATATATTTT	CASSSRTGLGNTIYF
-	TRBV7-3	TRBJ1-1	-	TGTGCCAGCAGCTTAGGACTCCCGGGGCACACTGAAGCTTTCTTT	CASSLGLPGHTEAFF
-	TRBV7-9	TRBJ2-2	-	TGTGCCAGCAGCTTAAGTCGGCGAGACGGGGAGCTGTTTTTT	CASSLSRRDGELFF
-	TRBV29-1	TRBJ1-4	TRBD1	TGCAGCGTTGACCCCGGGACAGGAACAGAAAAACTGTTTTTT	CSVDPGTGTEKLFF
few	TRBV12-3/TRBV12-4	TRBJ2-7	-	TGTGCCAGCAGTACCGGGGACGGACTCTCCTACGAGCAGTACTTC	CASSTGDGLSYEQYF
many	TRBV27	TRBJ2-1	-	TGTGCCAGCAGTTTAGTCCCGAATGAGCAGTTCTTC	CASSLVPNEQFF
many	TRBV3-1	TRBJ2-3	-	TGTGCCAGCAGCCCCTTCGTGCTGCCGGGGAGTCCCACAGATACGCAGTATTTT	CASSPFVLPGSPTDTQYF
many	TRBV2	TRBJ2-1	TRBD1	TGTGCCAGCAGGGCTTGGACAGGAGACAATGAGCAGTTCTTC	CASRAWTGDNEQFF
-	TRBV28	TRBJ2-2	-	TGTGCCAGCAGTTACTATTCCGGGGAGCTGTTTTTT	CASSYYSGELFF
-	TRBV6-2/TRBV6-3	TRBJ2-6	TRBD1	TGTGCCAGCAGTACGGGGCACAGGGGGACTGGGGCCAACGTCCTGACTTTC	CASSTGHRGTGANVLTF
many	TRBV27	TRBJ1-2	TRBD1	TGTGCCAGCAGTTTTGGGATGACAGGGAATTATGGCTACACCTTC	CASSFGMTGNYGYTF
few	TRBV4-3	TRBJ2-2	TRBD2	TGCGCCAGCAGCCAAGGCTCCAGCGGGGGGCCCCACGGGGAGCTGTTTTTT	CASSQGSSGGPHGELFF
-	TRBV27	TRBJ2-1	TRBD1	TGTGCCAGCAGTTTAAGGTTCGGGACAGCCTATAATGAGCAGTTCTTC	CASSLRFGTAYNEQFF
-	TRBV4-3	TRBJ2-1	TRBD2	TGCGCCAGCAGCCAAGATCGACTAGCGGGGGACAATGAGCAGTTCTTC	CASSQDRLAGDNEQFF
many	TRBV6-2/TRBV6-3	TRBJ2-7	-	TGTGCCAGCGATAACGGCTCCTACGAGCAGTACTTC	CASDNGSYEQYF
-	TRBV10-3	TRBJ1-1	-	TGTGCCATCAAGGGCGGGAACACTGAAGCTTTCTTT	CAIKGGNTEAFF
many	TRBV4-3	TRBJ2-3	TRBD2	TGCGCCAGCAGCCAAGGACTAGCGGGGAGAGATACGCAGTATTTT	CASSQGLAGRDTQYF
-	TRBV5-1	TRBJ2-2	-	TGCGCCAGCAGCTTGTGGGGGTACACCGGGGAGCTGTTTTTT	CASSLWGYTGELFF
few	TRBV18	TRBJ2-5	-	TGTGCCAGCTCACCAGAGGGCCCAAGGGAGACCCAGTACTTC	CASSPEGPRETQYF
-	TRBV27	TRBJ2-3	-	TGTGCCAGCAGTTTATCGGTGAGGGGTACAGATACGCAGTATTTT	CASSLSVRGTDTQYF
-	TRBV15	TRBJ1-4	-	TGTGCCACCAGCAGAGGAAAGGGGAGCAGGAGCCACACGAATGAAAAACTGTTTTTT	CATSRGKGSRSHTNEKLFF
many	TRBV4-3	TRBJ2-1	-	TGCGCCAGCAGCTTCTATAGCGGTGACTCCTACAATGAGCAGTTCTTC	CASSFYSGDSYNEQFF
many	TRBV4-3	TRBJ1-1	-	TGCGCCAGCAGCCAAGGTCAGGGGTACACTGAAGCTTTCTTT	CASSQGQGYTEAFF
few	TRBV11-2	TRBJ2-5	-	TGTGCCAGCAGCTCCGTCTATGCGGAGACCCAGTACTTC	CASSSVYAETQYF
-	TRBV7-3	TRBJ2-3	TRBD1	TGTGCCAGCAGCAGACAGGGGCCCCCAGATACGCAGTATTTT	CASSRQGPPDTQYF